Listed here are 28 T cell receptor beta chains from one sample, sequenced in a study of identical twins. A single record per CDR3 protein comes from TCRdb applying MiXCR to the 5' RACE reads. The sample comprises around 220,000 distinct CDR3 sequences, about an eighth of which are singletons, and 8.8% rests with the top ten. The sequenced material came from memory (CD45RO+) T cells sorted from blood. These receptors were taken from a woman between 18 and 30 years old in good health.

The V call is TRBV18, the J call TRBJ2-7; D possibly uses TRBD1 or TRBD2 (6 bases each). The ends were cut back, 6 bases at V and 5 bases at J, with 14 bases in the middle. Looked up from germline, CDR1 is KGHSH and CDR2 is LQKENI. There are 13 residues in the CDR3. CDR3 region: CASSRGPGDEQYF. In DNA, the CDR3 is TGTGCCAGCTCTCGGGGGCCTGGGGACGAGCAGTACTTC.

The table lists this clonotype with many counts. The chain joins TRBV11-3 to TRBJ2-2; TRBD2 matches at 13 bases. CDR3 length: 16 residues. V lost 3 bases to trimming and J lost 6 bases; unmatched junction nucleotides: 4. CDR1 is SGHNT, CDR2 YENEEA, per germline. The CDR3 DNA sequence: TGTGCCAGCAGCTTTGGGACTAGCGGGACCGCCGGGGAGCTGTTTTTT. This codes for CASSFGTSGTAGELFF.

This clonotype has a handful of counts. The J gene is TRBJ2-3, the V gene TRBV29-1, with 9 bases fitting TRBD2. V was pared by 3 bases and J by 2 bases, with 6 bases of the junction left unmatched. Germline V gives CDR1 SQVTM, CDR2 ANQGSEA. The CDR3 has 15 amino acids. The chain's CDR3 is CSVDRAGGSTDTQYF. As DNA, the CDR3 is TGCAGCGTTGATCGAGCGGGGGGATCCACAGATACGCAGTATTTT.

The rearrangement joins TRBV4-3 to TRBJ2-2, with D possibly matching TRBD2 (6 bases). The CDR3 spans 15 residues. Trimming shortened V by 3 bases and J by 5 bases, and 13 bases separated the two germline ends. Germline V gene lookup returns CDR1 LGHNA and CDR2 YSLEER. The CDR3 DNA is TGCGCCAGCAGCCATATGGCAGGGAGGACCGGGGAGCTGTTTTTT. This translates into CASSHMAGRTGELFF.

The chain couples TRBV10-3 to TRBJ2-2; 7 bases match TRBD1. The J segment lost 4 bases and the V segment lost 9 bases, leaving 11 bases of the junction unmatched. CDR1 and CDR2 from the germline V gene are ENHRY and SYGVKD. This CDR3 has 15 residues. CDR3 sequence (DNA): TGTGCCATGGGGATCAGGGGGATTGGCACCGGGGAGCTGTTTTTT. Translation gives CAMGIRGIGTGELFF.

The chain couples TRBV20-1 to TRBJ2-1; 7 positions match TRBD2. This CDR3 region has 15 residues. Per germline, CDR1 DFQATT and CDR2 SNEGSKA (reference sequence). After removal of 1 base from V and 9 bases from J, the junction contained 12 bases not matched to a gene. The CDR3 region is CSARAGARGDTEQFF. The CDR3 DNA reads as TGCAGTGCTAGAGCCGGAGCCCGGGGGGATACTGAGCAGTTCTTC.

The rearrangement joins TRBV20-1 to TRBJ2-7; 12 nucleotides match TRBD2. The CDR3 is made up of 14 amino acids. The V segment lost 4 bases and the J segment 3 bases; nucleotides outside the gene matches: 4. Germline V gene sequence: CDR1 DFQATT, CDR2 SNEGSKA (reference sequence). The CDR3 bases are TGCAGTGCTACTCCGGGACTAGCGGGCTACGAGCAGTACTTC. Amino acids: CSATPGLAGYEQYF.

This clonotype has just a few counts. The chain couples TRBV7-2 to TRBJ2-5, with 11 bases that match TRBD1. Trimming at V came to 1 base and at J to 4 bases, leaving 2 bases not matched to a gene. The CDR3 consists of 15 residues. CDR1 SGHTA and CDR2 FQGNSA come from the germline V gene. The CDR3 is CASSLVGTGGETQYF. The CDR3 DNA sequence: TGTGCCAGCAGCTTAGTAGGGACAGGGGGAGAGACCCAGTACTTC. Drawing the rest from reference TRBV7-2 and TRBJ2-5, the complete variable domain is GAGVSQSPSNKVTEKGKDVELRCDPISGHTALYWYRQSLGQGLEFLIYFQGNSAPDKSGLPSDRFSAERTGGSVSTLTIQRTQQEDSAVYLCASSLVGTGGETQYFGPGTRLLVL.

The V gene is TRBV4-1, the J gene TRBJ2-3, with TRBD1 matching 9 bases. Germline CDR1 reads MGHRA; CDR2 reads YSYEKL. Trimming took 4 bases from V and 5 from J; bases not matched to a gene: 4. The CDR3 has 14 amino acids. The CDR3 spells CASSRGTGQDTQYF. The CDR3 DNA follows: TGCGCCAGCAGCCGCGGGACAGGGCAAGATACGCAGTATTTT.

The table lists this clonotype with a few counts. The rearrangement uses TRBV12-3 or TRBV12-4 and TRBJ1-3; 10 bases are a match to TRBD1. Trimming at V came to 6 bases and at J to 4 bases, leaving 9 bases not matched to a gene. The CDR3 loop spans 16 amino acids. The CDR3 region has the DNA TGTGCCAGCAGAATTGACAGGGGGCTGGGAGGAAACACCATATATTTT. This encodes CASRIDRGLGGNTIYF.

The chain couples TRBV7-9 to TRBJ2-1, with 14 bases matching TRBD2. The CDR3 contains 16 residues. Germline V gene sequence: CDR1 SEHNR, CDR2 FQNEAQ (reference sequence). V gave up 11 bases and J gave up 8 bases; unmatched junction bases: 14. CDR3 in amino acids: CAGGLAGVVGLDEQFF. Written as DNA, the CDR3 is TGTGCCGGGGGACTAGCGGGAGTTGTAGGTCTCGATGAGCAGTTCTTC.

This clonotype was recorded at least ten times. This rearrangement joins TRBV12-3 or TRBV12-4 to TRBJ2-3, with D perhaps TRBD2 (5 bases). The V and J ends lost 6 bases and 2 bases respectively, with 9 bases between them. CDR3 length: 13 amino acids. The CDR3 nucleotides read TGTGCCAGCAGCACGGGGAACACAGATACGCAGTATTTT. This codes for CASSTGNTDTQYF.

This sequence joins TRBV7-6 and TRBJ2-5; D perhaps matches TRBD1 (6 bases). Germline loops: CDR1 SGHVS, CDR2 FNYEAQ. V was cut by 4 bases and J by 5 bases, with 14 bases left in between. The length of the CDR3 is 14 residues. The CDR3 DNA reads TGTGCCAGCAGCTCTCGCAGGGGCGCGGAGACCCAGTACTTC. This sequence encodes CASSSRRGAETQYF.

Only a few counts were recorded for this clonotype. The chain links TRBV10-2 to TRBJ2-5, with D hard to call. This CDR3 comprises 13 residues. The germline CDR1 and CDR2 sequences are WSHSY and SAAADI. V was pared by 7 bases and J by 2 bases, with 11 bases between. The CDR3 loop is CASTPPSQETQYF. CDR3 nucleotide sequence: TGCGCCAGCACTCCCCCATCGCAAGAGACCCAGTACTTC.

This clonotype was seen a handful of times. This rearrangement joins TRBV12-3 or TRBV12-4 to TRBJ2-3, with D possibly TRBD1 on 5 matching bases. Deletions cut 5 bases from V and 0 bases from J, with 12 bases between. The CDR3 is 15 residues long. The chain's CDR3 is CASSLQASSTDTQYF. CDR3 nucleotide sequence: TGTGCCAGCAGTCTACAGGCCTCTAGCACAGATACGCAGTATTTT.

This CDR3 reads CASSSTGDNSPLHF. In DNA form, the CDR3 reads TGTGCCAGCAGCTCAACGGGGGACAATTCACCCCTCCACTTT. The rearrangement links TRBV7-9 to TRBJ1-6; D is possibly TRBD1 (5 bases). Trimming took 4 bases from V and 7 from J, leaving 11 bases between them. The germline V gene encodes CDR1 SEHNR and CDR2 FQNEAQ (reference sequence). The CDR3 has 14 residues.

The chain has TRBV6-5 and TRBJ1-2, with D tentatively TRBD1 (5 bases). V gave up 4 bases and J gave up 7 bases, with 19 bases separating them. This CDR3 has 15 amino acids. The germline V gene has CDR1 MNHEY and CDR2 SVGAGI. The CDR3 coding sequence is TGTGCCAGCAGTTGGAGTAGGGGTGGAGAAGGTGGCTACACCTTC. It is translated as CASSWSRGGEGGYTF.

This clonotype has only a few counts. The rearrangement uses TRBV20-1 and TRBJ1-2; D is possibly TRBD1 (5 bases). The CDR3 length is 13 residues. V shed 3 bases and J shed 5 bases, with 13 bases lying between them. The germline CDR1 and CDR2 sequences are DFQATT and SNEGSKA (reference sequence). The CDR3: CSASPQDKYGYTF. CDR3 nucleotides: TGCAGTGCTAGCCCACAGGATAAATATGGCTACACCTTC.

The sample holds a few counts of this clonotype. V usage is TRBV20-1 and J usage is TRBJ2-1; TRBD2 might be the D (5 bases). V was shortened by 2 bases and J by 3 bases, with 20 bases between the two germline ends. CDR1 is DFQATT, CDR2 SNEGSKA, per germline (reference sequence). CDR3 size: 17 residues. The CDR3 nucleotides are TGCAGTGCTAGAAACCCTGGCGGAGGAAGGTTCTACAATGAGCAGTTCTTC. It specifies CSARNPGGGRFYNEQFF.

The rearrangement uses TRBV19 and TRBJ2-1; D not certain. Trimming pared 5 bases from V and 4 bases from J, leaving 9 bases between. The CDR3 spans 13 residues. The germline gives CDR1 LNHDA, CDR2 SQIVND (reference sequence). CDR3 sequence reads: CASSPSTYNEQFF. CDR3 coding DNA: TGTGCCAGTAGTCCGTCGACTTACAATGAGCAGTTCTTC.

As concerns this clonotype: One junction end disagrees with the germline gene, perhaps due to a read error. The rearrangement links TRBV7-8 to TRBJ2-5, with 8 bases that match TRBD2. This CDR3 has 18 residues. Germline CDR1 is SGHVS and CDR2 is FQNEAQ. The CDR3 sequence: CASSLAFKAGVGQEAQYF. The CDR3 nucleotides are TGTGCCAGCAGCTTAGCATTCAAAGCGGGAGTAGGCCAAGAGGCCCAGTACTTC.

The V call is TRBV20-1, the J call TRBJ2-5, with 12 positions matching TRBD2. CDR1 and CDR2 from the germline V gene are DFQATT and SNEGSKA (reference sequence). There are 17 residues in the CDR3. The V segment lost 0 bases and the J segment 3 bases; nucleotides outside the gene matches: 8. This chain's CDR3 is CSARDVSPSGGEETQYF. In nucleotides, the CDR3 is TGCAGTGCTAGAGATGTTTCCCCTAGCGGGGGGGAAGAGACCCAGTACTTC.

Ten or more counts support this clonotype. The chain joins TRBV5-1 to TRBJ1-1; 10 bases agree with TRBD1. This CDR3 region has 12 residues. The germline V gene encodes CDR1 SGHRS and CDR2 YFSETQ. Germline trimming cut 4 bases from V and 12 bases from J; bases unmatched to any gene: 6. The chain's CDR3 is CASSTTGGETFF. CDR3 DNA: TGCGCCAGCAGCACGACAGGGGGCGAGACTTTCTTT.

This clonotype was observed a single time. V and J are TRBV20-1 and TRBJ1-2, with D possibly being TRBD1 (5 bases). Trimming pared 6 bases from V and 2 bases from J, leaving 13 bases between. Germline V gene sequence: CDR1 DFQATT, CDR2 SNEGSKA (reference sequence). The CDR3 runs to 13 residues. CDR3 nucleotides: TGCAGTGCCACAGGTCAGGCCAACTATGGCTACACCTTC. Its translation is CSATGQANYGYTF.

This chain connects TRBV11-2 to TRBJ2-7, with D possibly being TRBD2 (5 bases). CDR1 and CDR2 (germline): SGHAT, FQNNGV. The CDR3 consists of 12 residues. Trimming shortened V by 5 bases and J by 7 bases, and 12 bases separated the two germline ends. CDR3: CASSAEEREQYF. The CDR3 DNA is TGTGCCAGCAGCGCAGAGGAGCGGGAGCAGTACTTC.

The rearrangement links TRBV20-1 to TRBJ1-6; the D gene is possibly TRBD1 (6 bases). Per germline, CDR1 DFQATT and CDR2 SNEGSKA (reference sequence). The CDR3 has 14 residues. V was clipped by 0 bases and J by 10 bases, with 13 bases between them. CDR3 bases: TGCAGTGCTAGAGATCGTACAGGGTGGTCACCCCTCCACTTT. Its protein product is CSARDRTGWSPLHF.

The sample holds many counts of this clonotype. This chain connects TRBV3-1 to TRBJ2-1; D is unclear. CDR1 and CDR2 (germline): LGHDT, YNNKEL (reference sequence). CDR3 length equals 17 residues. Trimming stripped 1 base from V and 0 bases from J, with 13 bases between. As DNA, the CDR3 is TGTGCCAGCAGCCAAGGATTAAGGGCGAGCTCCTACAATGAGCAGTTCTTC. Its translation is CASSQGLRASSYNEQFF.

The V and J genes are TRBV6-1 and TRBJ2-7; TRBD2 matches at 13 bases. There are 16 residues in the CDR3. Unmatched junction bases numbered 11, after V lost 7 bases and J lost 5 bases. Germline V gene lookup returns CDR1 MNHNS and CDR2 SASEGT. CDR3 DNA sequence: TGTGCCAGCACCTTTAGGACTAGCGGGAGTATGGACGAGCAGTACTTC. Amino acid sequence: CASTFRTSGSMDEQYF.